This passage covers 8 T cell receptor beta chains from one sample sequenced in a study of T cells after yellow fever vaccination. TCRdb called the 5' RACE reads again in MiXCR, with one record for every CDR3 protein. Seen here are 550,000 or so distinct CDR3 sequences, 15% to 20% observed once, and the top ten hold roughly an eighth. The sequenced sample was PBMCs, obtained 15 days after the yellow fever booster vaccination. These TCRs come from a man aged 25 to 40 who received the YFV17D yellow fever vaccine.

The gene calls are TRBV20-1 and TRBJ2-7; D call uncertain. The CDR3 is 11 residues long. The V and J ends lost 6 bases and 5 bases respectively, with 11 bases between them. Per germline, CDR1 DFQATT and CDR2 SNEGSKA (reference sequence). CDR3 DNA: TGCAGTGCCACCCTTGGAAACGAGCAGTACTTC. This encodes CSATLGNEQYF.

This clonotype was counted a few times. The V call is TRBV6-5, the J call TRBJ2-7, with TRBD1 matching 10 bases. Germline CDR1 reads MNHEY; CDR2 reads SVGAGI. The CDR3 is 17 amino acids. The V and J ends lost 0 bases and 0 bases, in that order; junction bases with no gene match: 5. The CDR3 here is CASSYSSGTGASYEQYF. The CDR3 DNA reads TGTGCCAGCAGTTACTCGTCCGGGACAGGGGCCTCCTACGAGCAGTACTTC.

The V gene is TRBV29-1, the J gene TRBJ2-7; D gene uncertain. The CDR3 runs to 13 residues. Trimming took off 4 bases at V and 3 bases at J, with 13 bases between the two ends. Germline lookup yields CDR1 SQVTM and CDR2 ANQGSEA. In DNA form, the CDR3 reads TGCAGCGTTGCCATCAACGCAGTCTACGAGCAGTACTTC. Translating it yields CSVAINAVYEQYF.

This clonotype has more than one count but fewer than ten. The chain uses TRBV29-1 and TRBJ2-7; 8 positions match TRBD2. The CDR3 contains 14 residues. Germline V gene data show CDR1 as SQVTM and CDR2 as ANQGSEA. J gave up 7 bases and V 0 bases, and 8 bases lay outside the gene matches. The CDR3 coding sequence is TGCAGCGTTGAAGACCGGGCGGGAGGTAGGGAGCAGTACTTC. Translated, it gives CSVEDRAGGREQYF.

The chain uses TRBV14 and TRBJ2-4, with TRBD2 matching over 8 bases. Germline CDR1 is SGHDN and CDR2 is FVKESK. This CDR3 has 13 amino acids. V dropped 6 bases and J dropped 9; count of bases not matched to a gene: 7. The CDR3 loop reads CASRESGSSIQYF. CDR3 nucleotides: TGTGCCAGCAGAGAGAGCGGGAGCTCCATTCAGTACTTC.

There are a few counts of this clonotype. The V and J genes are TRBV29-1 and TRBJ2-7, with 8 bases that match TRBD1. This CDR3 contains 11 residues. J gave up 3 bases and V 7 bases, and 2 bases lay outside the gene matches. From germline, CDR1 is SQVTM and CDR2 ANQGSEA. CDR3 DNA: TGCAGCGGACAGGGGATCTACGAGCAGTACTTC. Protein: CSGQGIYEQYF.

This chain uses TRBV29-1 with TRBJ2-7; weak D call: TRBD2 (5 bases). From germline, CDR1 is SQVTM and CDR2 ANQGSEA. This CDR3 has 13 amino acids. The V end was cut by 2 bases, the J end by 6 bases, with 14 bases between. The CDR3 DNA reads TGCAGCGTTGAATCCCGGGGTACGGGCGAGCAGTACTTC. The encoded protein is CSVESRGTGEQYF.

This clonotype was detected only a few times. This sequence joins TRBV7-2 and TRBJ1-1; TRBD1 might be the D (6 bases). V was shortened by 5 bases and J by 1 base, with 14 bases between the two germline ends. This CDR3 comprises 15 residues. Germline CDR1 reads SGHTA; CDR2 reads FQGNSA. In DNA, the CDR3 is TGTGCCAGCAGCGCACAGGGACTTGGGAACACTGAAGCTTTCTTT. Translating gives CASSAQGLGNTEAFF.